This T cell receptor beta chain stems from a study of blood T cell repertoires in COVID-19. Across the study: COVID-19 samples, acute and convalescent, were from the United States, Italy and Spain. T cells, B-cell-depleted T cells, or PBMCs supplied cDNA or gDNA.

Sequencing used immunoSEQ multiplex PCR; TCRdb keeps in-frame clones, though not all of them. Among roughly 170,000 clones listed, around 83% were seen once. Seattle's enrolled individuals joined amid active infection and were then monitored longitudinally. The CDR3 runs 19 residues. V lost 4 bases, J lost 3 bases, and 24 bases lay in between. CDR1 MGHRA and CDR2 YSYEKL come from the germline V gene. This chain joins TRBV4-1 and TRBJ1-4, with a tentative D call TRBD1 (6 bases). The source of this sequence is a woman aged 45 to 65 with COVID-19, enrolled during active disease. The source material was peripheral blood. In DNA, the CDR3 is TGCGCCAGCAGCCTGAGCGGGACAACATCTACCTCAGCTAATGAAAAACTGTTTTTT. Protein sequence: CASSLSGTTSTSANEKLFF.